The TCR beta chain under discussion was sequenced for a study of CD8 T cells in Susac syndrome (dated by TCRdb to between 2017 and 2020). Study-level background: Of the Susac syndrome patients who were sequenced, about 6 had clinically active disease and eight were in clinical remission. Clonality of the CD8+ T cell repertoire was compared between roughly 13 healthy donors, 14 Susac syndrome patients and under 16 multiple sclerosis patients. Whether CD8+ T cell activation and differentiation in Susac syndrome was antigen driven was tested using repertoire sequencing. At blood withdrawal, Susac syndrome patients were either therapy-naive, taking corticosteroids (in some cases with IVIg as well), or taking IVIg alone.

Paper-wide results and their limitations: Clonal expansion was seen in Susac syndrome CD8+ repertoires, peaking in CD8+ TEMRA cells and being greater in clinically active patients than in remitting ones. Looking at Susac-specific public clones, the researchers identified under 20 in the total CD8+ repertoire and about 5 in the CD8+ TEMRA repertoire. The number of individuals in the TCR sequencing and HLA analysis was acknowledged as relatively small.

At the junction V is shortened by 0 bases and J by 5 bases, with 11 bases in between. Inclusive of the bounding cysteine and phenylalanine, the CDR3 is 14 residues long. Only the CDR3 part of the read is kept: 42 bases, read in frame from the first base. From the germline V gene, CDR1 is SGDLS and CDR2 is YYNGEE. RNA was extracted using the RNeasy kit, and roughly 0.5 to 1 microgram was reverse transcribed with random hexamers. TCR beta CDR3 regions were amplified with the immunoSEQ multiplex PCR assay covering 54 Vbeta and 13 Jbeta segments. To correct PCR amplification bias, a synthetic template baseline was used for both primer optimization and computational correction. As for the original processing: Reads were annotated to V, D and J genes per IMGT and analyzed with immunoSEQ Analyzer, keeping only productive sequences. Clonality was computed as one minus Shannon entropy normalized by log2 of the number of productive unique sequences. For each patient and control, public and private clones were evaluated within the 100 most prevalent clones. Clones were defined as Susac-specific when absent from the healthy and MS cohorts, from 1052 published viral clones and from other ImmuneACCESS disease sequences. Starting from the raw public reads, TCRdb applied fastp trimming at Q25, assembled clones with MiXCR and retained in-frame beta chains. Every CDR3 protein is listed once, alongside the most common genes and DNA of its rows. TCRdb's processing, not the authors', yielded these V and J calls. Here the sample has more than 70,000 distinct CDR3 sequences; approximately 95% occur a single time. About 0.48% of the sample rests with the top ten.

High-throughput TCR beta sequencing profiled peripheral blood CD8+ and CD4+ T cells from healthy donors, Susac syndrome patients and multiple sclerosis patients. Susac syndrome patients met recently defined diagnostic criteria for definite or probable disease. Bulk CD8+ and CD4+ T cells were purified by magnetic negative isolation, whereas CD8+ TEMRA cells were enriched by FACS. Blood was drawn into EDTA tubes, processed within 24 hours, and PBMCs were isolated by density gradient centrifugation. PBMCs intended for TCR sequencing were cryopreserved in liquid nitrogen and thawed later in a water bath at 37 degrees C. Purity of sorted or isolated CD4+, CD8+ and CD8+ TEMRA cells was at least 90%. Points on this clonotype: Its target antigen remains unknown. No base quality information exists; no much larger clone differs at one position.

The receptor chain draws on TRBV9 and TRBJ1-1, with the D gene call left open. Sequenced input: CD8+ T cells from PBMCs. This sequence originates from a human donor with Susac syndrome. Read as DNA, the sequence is TGTGCCAGCAGCGTAGCCGAGCATGGTACTGAAGCTTTCTTT. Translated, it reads CASSVAEHGTEAFF.